This T cell receptor beta chain is from a study of cytomegalovirus exposure and HLA in healthy donors. The CDR3 consists of 12 residues. Germline V lookup: CDR1 MDHEN, CDR2 SYDVKM. V was shortened by 8 bases and J by 5 bases, with 13 bases between the two germline ends. Use of 60 Vbeta and 13 Jbeta primers characterized the PCR. Produced via immunoSEQ multiplex PCR; TCRdb's table is partial and in-frame only. The profile shows 75,000 to 100,000 clones, around 72% of them singletons. The clonotype was recovered from a male donor in good health and CMV-seronegative. The chain carries TRBV28 and TRBJ2-7; D is possibly TRBD1 (6 bases). The sample was PBMCs. CDR3: CASAYRVHEQYF. CDR3 sequence (DNA): TGTGCCAGCGCGTACAGGGTCCACGAGCAGTACTTC. The whole variable domain, remainder taken from reference TRBV28 and TRBJ2-7, is DVKVTQSSRYLVKRTGEKVFLECVQDMDHENMFWYRQDPGLGLRLIYFSYDVKMKEKGDIPEGYSVSREKKERFSLILESASTNQTSMYLCASAYRVHEQYFGPGTRLTVT.